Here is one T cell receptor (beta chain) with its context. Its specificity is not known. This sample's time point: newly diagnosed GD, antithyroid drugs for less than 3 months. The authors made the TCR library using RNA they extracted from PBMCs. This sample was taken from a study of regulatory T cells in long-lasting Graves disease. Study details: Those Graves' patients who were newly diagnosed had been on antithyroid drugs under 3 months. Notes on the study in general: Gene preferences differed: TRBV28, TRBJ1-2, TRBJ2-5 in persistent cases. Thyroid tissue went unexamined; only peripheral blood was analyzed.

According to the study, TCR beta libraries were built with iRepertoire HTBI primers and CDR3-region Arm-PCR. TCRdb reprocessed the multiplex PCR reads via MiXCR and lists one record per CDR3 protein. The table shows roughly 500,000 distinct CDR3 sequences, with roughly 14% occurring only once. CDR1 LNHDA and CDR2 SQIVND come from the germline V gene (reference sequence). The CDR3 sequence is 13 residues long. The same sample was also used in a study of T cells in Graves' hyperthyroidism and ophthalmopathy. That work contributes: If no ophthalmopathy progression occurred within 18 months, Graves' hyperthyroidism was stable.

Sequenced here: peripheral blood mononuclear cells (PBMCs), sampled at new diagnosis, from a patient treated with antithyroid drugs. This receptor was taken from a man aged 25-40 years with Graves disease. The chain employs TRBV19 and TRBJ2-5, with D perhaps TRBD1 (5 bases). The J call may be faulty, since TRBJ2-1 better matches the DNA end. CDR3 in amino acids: CASSIGVGDEQFF. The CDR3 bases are TGTGCCAGTAGTATAGGGGTAGGGGATGAGCAGTTCTTC.